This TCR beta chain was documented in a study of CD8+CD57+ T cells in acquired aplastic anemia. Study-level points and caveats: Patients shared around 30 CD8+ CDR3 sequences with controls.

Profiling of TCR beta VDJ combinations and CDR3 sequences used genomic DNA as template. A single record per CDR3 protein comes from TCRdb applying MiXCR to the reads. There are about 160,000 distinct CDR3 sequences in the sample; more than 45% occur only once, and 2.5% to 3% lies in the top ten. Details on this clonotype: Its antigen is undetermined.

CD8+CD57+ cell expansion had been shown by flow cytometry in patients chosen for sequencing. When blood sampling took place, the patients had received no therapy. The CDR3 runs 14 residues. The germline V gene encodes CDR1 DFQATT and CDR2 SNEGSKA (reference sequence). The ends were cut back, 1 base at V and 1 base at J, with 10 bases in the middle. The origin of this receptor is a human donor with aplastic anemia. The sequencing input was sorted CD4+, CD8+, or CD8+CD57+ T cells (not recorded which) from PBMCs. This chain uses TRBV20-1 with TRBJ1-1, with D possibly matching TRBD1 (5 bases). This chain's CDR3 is CSARVGAQNTEAFF. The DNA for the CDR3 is TGCAGTGCTAGAGTCGGGGCACAGAACACTGAAGCTTTCTTT.